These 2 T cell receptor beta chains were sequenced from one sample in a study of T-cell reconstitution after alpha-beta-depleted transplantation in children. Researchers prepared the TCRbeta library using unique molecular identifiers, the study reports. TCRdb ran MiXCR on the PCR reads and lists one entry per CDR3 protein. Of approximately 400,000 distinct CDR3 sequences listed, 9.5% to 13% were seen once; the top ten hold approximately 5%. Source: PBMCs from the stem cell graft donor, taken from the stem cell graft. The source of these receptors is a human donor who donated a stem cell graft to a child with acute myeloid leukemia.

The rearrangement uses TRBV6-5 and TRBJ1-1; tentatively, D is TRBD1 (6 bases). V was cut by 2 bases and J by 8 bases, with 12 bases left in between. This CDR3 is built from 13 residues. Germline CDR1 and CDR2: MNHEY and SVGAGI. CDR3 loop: CASSYHRDAEAFF. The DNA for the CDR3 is TGTGCCAGCAGTTACCACAGGGATGCAGAAGCTTTCTTT.

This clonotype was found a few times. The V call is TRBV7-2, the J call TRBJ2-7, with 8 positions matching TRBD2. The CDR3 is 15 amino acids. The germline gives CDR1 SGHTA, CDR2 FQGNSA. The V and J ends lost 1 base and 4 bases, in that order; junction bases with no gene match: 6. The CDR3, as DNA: TGTGCCAGCAGCTTAGGAGCCGGGAGGGTGTACGAGCAGTACTTC. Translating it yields CASSLGAGRVYEQYF.